This T cell receptor (beta chain) was obtained from a study of blood T cell repertoires in COVID-19. Study as a whole: Italy, Spain and the United States were the sources of the convalescent and acute COVID-19 samples. In each case, the material was cDNA or gDNA derived from T cells, B-cell-depleted T cells, or PBMCs.

The CDR3 is 14 amino acids. CDR1 and CDR2 (germline): SGHRS, YFSETQ. The J segment lost 8 bases and the V segment lost 0 bases, leaving 5 bases of the junction unmatched. Per the original methods: It was from reference gene primer amplification that nucleated cell counts were estimated. Clones were sequenced by immunoSEQ multiplex PCR, and TCRdb holds only the in-frame ones, with some missing. V and J calls and clone size are as listed in that table; D and trimming were resolved from the DNA. The data show tens of thousands of clones, over 85% seen once. Sequenced input: peripheral blood. The sequence derives from a woman older than 75 with active or convalescent COVID-19. The chain couples TRBV5-1 to TRBJ1-2; 9 nucleotides agree with TRBD1. The CDR3 sequence: CASSLDWGQGGYTF. The CDR3, as DNA: TGCGCCAGCAGCTTGGACTGGGGACAGGGAGGCTACACCTTC.